The 17 T cell receptor beta chains reported below all come from one sample, sequenced in a study of blood T cell repertoires in COVID-19. Sequencing used immunoSEQ multiplex PCR; TCRdb keeps in-frame clones, though not all of them. Seen here are under 350,000 clones, around 89% observed once, and the top ten hold about 4.6%. The sample comprised peripheral blood. The receptor set was obtained from a man aged 35 to 55 with acute or convalescent COVID-19.

The chain combines TRBV7-2 with TRBJ1-5; 9 nucleotides agree with TRBD1. The CDR3 totals 15 residues. Trimming cost V 5 bases and J 4 bases; bases outside gene matches: 6. Germline V gene sequence: CDR1 SGHTA, CDR2 FQGNSA. The CDR3 protein is CASSISTGGNQPQHF. CDR3 DNA sequence: TGTGCCAGCAGCATCTCGACAGGGGGGAATCAGCCCCAGCATTTT.

The chain uses TRBV7-9 and TRBJ1-1, with 7 bases that match TRBD1. Germline V CDR1 and CDR2: SEHNR, FQNEAQ (reference sequence). This CDR3 is 15 amino acids long. V trimming: 5 bases; J trimming: 0 bases; junction bases outside the gene matches: 6. CDR3 sequence: CASSQGQFLNTEAFF. The CDR3 nucleotides read TGTGCCAGCAGCCAGGGACAGTTTTTGAACACTGAAGCTTTCTTT.

The chain combines TRBV12-3 or TRBV12-4 with TRBJ2-7; D may be TRBD1 (5 bases). Trimming took off 5 bases at V and 6 bases at J, with 11 bases between the two ends. CDR3 length: 12 residues. The CDR3 loop is CASSKGPGEQYF. The DNA for the CDR3 is TGTGCCAGCAGTAAGGGGCCGGGCGAGCAGTACTTC.

This clone was picked up one time. The V and J genes are TRBV30 and TRBJ2-3; no reliable D call. The germline V gene has CDR1 GTSNPN and CDR2 SVGIG (reference sequence). This CDR3 contains 13 residues. V lost 2 bases and J lost 3, with 9 bases in between. The CDR3 here is CAWSRTVTDTQYF. CDR3 nucleotides: TGTGCCTGGAGTCGCACAGTGACAGATACGCAGTATTTT.

The chain links TRBV2 to TRBJ2-3, with 9 bases identical to TRBD2. V dropped 2 bases and J dropped 4; count of bases not matched to a gene: 4. The germline V gene encodes CDR1 SNHLY and CDR2 FYNNEI. The CDR3 has 15 residues. The CDR3 sequence is CASSETGGGADTQYF. CDR3 nucleotide sequence: TGTGCCAGCAGTGAAACTGGCGGGGGGGCAGATACGCAGTATTTT.

This rearrangement joins TRBV18 to TRBJ2-1, with 8 bases fitting TRBD1. Trimming cost V 3 bases and J 9 bases; bases outside gene matches: 7. The CDR3 contains 14 residues. Germline V gives CDR1 KGHSH, CDR2 LQKENI. This CDR3 is CASSPGQGTSEQFF. CDR3 DNA: TGTGCCAGCTCACCCGGACAGGGTACCTCTGAGCAGTTCTTC.

V usage is TRBV9 and J usage is TRBJ2-2; D remains ambiguous. Germline V gene data show CDR1 as SGDLS and CDR2 as YYNGEE. Trimming cost V 4 bases and J 7 bases, with 14 bases left between them. The CDR3 is 14 residues long. CDR3 DNA: TGTGCCAGCAGCCCACGAACATTGATCGGGGAGCTGTTTTTT. It codes for CASSPRTLIGELFF.

V and J are TRBV30 and TRBJ1-6, with D uncertain. CDR3 size: 15 residues. Germline V gene sequence: CDR1 GTSNPN, CDR2 SVGIG (reference sequence). Deletions cut 4 bases from V and 0 bases from J, with 10 bases between. CDR3 sequence reads: CAWTTLSSYNSPLHF. The DNA for the CDR3 is TGTGCCTGGACCACTCTGAGCTCCTATAATTCACCCCTCCACTTT. The variable domain in full, completed from reference TRBV30 and TRBJ1-6, reads SQTIHQWPATLVQPVGSPLSLECTVEGTSNPNLYWYRQAAGRGLQLLFYSVGIGQISSEVPQNLSASRPQDRQFILSSKKLLLSDSGFYLCAWTTLSSYNSPLHFGNGTRLTVT.

V usage is TRBV9 and J usage is TRBJ2-3, with a weak D call TRBD1 (5 bases). V shed 4 bases and J shed 6 bases, with 18 bases lying between them. The CDR3 spans 15 residues. The germline V gene has CDR1 SGDLS and CDR2 YYNGEE. The CDR3 nucleotides read TGTGCCAGCAGCCGACCCTCAGGGTGGTCTGATACGCAGTATTTT. Its protein product is CASSRPSGWSDTQYF.

The chain is built from TRBV5-8 and TRBJ1-5; 7 nucleotides match TRBD1. The CDR3 is 13 residues long. The germline V gene encodes CDR1 SGHTS and CDR2 YDEGEE. The V gene end was trimmed by 7 bases and the J gene end by 3 bases; junction bases not matched to a gene: 4. The CDR3 spells CASGRGYNQPQHF. The CDR3, as DNA: TGTGCCAGCGGCAGGGGGTACAATCAGCCCCAGCATTTT.

This chain links TRBV12-5 with TRBJ1-2, with TRBD1 identical over 8 bases. The V gene's germline CDR1 is LGHNT and CDR2 FRNRAP. V shed 6 bases and J 8 bases; nucleotides not matched to a gene: 8. The CDR3 extends over 13 amino acids. The CDR3 DNA sequence: TGTGCTAGTGGCCTCACAGGGGGAGGAGGCTACACCTTC. Encoded protein: CASGLTGGGGYTF.

This clone was seen only once. This chain uses TRBV9 with TRBJ2-3, with D perhaps TRBD2 (6 bases). The CDR3 has 16 amino acids. Germline V gene data show CDR1 as SGDLS and CDR2 as YYNGEE. Trimming cost V 0 bases and J 0 bases, with 11 bases left between them. The CDR3 DNA reads TGTGCCAGCAGCGTAGGAGCGGGCGCTAGCACAGATACGCAGTATTTT. It yields the protein CASSVGAGASTDTQYF. The full variable domain, in which reference TRBV9 and TRBJ2-3 provide the parts outside the CDR3, is DSGVTQTPKHLITATGQRVTLRCSPRSGDLSVYWYQQSLDQGLQFLIQYYNGEERAKGNILERFSAQQFPDLHSELNLSSLELGDSALYFCASSVGAGASTDTQYFGPGTRLTVL.

In its sample, this clone was seen once. The V gene is TRBV7-2, the J gene TRBJ2-3; TRBD2 agrees at 12 bases. CDR1 and CDR2 from the germline V gene are SGHTA and FQGNSA. There are 16 residues in the CDR3. V was pared by 3 bases and J by 2 bases, with 3 bases of the junction left unmatched. This CDR3 reads CASSFRLAGATDTQYF. Written as DNA, the CDR3 is TGTGCCAGCAGCTTCCGACTAGCGGGGGCCACAGATACGCAGTATTTT.

V and J are TRBV2 and TRBJ2-1; D remains unclear. The germline V gene has CDR1 SNHLY and CDR2 FYNNEI. The CDR3 runs 15 residues. V lost 5 bases, J lost 6 bases, and 17 bases lay in between. The CDR3 coding sequence is TGTGCCAGCAGTCTAGAGGTCGGATTGTGCAATGAGCAGTTCTTC. The encoded protein is CASSLEVGLCNEQFF.

J is TRBJ2-7 and V is TRBV25-1; 7 bases fit TRBD1. Losses at the gene ends were 6 bases for V and 6 bases for J; bases not matched to a gene: 8. This CDR3 is 13 amino acids long. The germline CDR1 and CDR2 sequences are MGHDK and SYGVNS. The CDR3 region has the DNA TGTGCCAGCAGCCGACAGGGCCGATTCGAGCAGTACTTC. Its protein product is CASSRQGRFEQYF.

The CDR3 here is CASWKGADGANVLTF. For the CDR3, the DNA is TGTGCCAGTTGGAAGGGGGCGGATGGGGCCAACGTCCTGACTTTC. The V call is TRBV19, the J call TRBJ2-6, with 7 bases fitting TRBD1. The CDR3 covers 15 residues. V gave up 8 bases and J gave up 3 bases; unmatched junction bases: 7. Germline CDR1 is LNHDA and CDR2 is SQIVND (reference sequence).

This clone was seen more than once but under ten times. The J gene is TRBJ2-7, the V gene TRBV21-1; the D call in the table, TRBD1, was not verified against the DNA. TRBV21-1 is shown as a pseudogene. The CDR3 is 17 amino acids. CDR3 sequence reads: CASSKADSDRPSYEQYF. The CDR3 DNA reads TGTGCCAGCAGCAAAGCCGACAGCGACCGACCGTCCTACGAGCAGTACTTC.